This passage covers 4 T cell receptor beta chains from one sample sequenced in a study of identical twins. MiXCR was run by TCRdb on the 5' RACE reads, yielding one entry per CDR3 protein. The sample lists a few hundred thousand distinct CDR3 sequences; 15% to 20% were seen once. The material sequenced was naive T cells sorted from blood. These receptors were taken from a man aged 45-65 years in good health.

This clonotype was counted ten times or more. Possible read error: a much larger clone is one base away. This chain uses TRBV5-1 with TRBJ2-1; D is ambiguous. This CDR3 spans 12 amino acids. CDR1 and CDR2 (germline): SGHRS, YFSETQ. Trimming cost V 4 bases and J 3 bases, with 5 bases left between them. CDR3 DNA: TGCGCCAGCAGCGTGGACTACAATGAGCAGTTCTTC. Its protein is CASSVDYNEQFF. The full variable domain, in which reference TRBV5-1 and TRBJ2-1 provide the parts outside the CDR3, is KAGVTQTPRYLIKTRGQQVTLSCSPISGHRSVSWYQQTPGQGLQFLFEYFSETQRNKGNFPGRFSGRQFSNSRSEMNVSTLELGDSALYLCASSVDYNEQFFGPGTRLTVL.

This clonotype was seen many times. V is TRBV6-2 or TRBV6-3 and J is TRBJ2-1; 8 positions agree with TRBD1. V lost 7 bases to trimming and J lost 8 bases; unmatched junction nucleotides: 19. CDR1 and CDR2 (germline): MNHEY, SVGEGT. This CDR3 spans 17 amino acids. This CDR3 is CASKGQGATYRGYEQFF. CDR3 bases: TGTGCCAGCAAGGGGCAGGGGGCAACTTACCGGGGCTATGAGCAGTTCTTC.

The CDR3 loop reads CASGLSGRFNEQFF. CDR3 sequence (DNA): TGTGCCAGCGGCCTTAGCGGGAGATTCAATGAGCAGTTCTTC. The chain carries TRBV7-9 and TRBJ2-1; 9 bases line up with TRBD2. The CDR3 is 14 residues long. Per the germline V gene, CDR1 is SEHNR and CDR2 is FQNEAQ (reference sequence). V was clipped by 8 bases and J by 6 bases; unmatched bases: 8.

The chain combines TRBV5-5 with TRBJ2-2; possible D gene TRBD2, 5 bases. V was pared by 1 base and J by 0 bases, with 13 bases between. Germline V gives CDR1 SGHKS, CDR2 YYEKEE (reference sequence). This CDR3 spans 17 amino acids. The CDR3, as DNA: TGTGCCAGCAGCTTGTATCGACTAAATACGAACACCGGGGAGCTGTTTTTT. It encodes CASSLYRLNTNTGELFF.